This T cell receptor beta chain appears in the sequencing data of a study of blood T cells in healthy people across ages. PCR was performed a second time for about 7 to 11 cycles using a sample-barcoded 5' primer and a J-beta primer mix. Every molecule of cDNA carried a tag from a template-switch adaptor with 12 random nucleotides. TCRdb redid the calling of the 5' RACE reads with MiXCR, one entry per CDR3 protein. This table holds around 800,000 distinct CDR3 sequences, around 25% found once. The table lists this clonotype with many counts. CDR1 and CDR2 (germline): SGHTA, FQGNSA. The CDR3 consists of 13 residues. The V end lost 0 bases, the J end lost 1 base, and 3 bases lay between the germline ends. This sample was shared with a second study, whose subject was T cells of mothers and their children. From that study: Mothers gave over 8 million TCR beta CDR3 reads each, and children around 3 million each.

The chain has TRBV7-2 and TRBJ2-5; D gene ambiguous. Sequencing was carried out using blood. The clonotype was recovered from a boy between 10 and 17 years old in good health. CDR3 DNA: TGTGCCAGCAGCTTAGCGGCCCAAGAGACCCAGTACTTC. It specifies CASSLAAQETQYF.